Shown below are 30 T cell receptor beta chains from a single sample sequenced in a study of shared clonotypes between healthy human individuals. The assay was immunoSEQ multiplex PCR, and TCRdb's table has in-frame clones only and misses some. This repertoire shows more than 400,000 clones, approximately 94% found once; its top ten account for about 0.064%. The sequencing sample was made of naive CD4+ T cells sorted from blood. Subset of the sample: CD45RA+ positively selected. These receptors were collected from a woman between 25 and 40 years old in good health.

The chain combines TRBV7-9 with TRBJ2-7, with 13 bases identical to TRBD2. With 4 bases clipped from V and 2 bases from J, the junction kept 8 bases outside the gene matches. Germline CDR1 SEHNR, CDR2 FQNEAQ (reference sequence). The CDR3 runs to 17 residues. The CDR3 region is CASSSWTSGRSAYEQYF. The CDR3, as DNA: TGTGCCAGCAGCTCTTGGACTAGCGGGAGAAGTGCCTACGAGCAGTACTTC. Together with reference TRBV7-9 and TRBJ2-7, the CDR3 gives the full variable domain: DTGVSQNPRHKITKRGQNVTFRCDPISEHNRLYWYRQTLGQGPEFLTYFQNEAQLEKSRLLSDRFSAERPKGSFSTLEIQRTEQGDSAMYLCASSSWTSGRSAYEQYFGPGTRLTVT.

This chain links TRBV19 with TRBJ1-5, with no clear D. This CDR3 has 14 residues. Trimming took off 7 bases at V and 4 bases at J, with 14 bases between the two ends. CDR1 and CDR2 (germline): LNHDA, SQIVND (reference sequence). The CDR3: CASTVDVHNQPQHF. Here the CDR3 DNA reads TGTGCCAGTACAGTGGACGTCCATAATCAGCCCCAGCATTTT. The full variable domain, in which reference TRBV19 and TRBJ1-5 provide the parts outside the CDR3, is DGGITQSPKYLFRKEGQNVTLSCEQNLNHDAMYWYRQDPGQGLRLIYYSQIVNDFQKGDIAEGYSVSREKKESFPLTVTSAQKNPTAFYLCASTVDVHNQPQHFGDGTRLSIL.

This rearrangement joins TRBV7-9 to TRBJ2-4; 7 positions agree with TRBD2. There are 13 residues in the CDR3. Trimming cost V 0 bases and J 9 bases; bases outside gene matches: 2. From germline, CDR1 is SEHNR and CDR2 FQNEAQ (reference sequence). The CDR3 nucleotides read TGTGCCAGCAGCTTAGCAGGGAGGGGCATTCAGTACTTC. Its translation is CASSLAGRGIQYF.

The V and J genes are TRBV25-1 and TRBJ2-1; 8 nucleotides match TRBD1. Germline lookup yields CDR1 MGHDK and CDR2 SYGVNS. CDR3 length: 16 amino acids. V lost 4 bases to trimming and J lost 5 bases; unmatched junction nucleotides: 10. CDR3 residues: CASSGDRGTGDNEQFF. The DNA of the CDR3 is TGTGCCAGCAGTGGAGACCGAGGGACAGGCGACAATGAGCAGTTCTTC.

The rearrangement joins TRBV7-9 to TRBJ1-2; TRBD1 agrees at 7 bases. Germline V gene sequence: CDR1 SEHNR, CDR2 FQNEAQ (reference sequence). J gave up 7 bases and V 7 bases, and 12 bases lay outside the gene matches. The CDR3 runs 14 residues. In nucleotides, the CDR3 is TGTGCCAGCACCCCCTCAGGGGGGATTCCTGGCTACACCTTC. It codes for CASTPSGGIPGYTF.

The chain uses TRBV4-2 and TRBJ1-5; D may be TRBD1 (6 bases). CDR1 is LGHNA and CDR2 is YNFKEQ in the germline V gene. Deletions cut 0 bases from V and 2 bases from J, with 8 bases between. The CDR3 runs to 15 residues. The CDR3 nucleotides are TGTGCCAGCAGCCAAGAACCAGGGGGCAATCAGCCCCAGCATTTT. Its protein is CASSQEPGGNQPQHF.

This chain connects TRBV10-1 to TRBJ2-7; D is perhaps TRBD1 (5 bases). The CDR3 runs 14 residues. The germline gives CDR1 WNHNN, CDR2 SYGVQD (reference sequence). With 0 bases removed from V and 5 bases from J, the gap between germline ends came to 11 bases. The CDR3 nucleotides are TGCGCCAGCAGTGAGTCAACAGGAATCCACGAGCAGTACTTC. Translating it yields CASSESTGIHEQYF.

The chain recombines TRBV12-5 with TRBJ2-2; D perhaps matches TRBD2 (5 bases). Germline values: CDR1 LGHNT, CDR2 FRNRAP. The CDR3 has 14 amino acids. Deletions cut 0 bases from V and 5 bases from J, with 7 bases between. CDR3 in amino acids: CASGLVSGTGELFF. CDR3 nucleotides: TGTGCTAGTGGTTTGGTGTCGGGGACCGGGGAGCTGTTTTTT. The entire variable domain, with the rest obtained from reference TRBV12-5 and TRBJ2-2, is as follows: DARVTQTPRHKVTEMGQEVTMRCQPILGHNTVFWYRQTMMQGLELLAYFRNRAPLDDSGMPKDRFSAEMPDATLATLKIQPSEPRDSAVYFCASGLVSGTGELFFGEGSRLTVL.

The CDR3 region has the DNA TGTGCCAGCAGTAGACAGGGAGGTCAGCCCCAGCATTTT. Translation: CASSRQGGQPQHF. This chain uses TRBV2 with TRBJ1-5; 7 bases agree with TRBD1. This CDR3 comprises 13 residues. Germline-derived CDR1 and CDR2 are SNHLY and FYNNEI. Germline trimming cut 5 bases from V and 6 bases from J; bases unmatched to any gene: 4.

J is TRBJ2-7 and V is TRBV27, with D possibly called TRBD1 or TRBD2 (5 bases each). The CDR3 totals 14 residues. CDR1 and CDR2 from the germline V gene are MNHEY and SMNVEV (reference sequence). Trimming shortened V by 5 bases and J by 2 bases, and 13 bases separated the two germline ends. The chain's CDR3 is CASSPWDGTYEQYF. The CDR3 nucleotides read TGTGCCAGCAGTCCGTGGGACGGGACCTACGAGCAGTACTTC.

This clone was detected only once. The chain is built from TRBV18 and TRBJ2-7; perhaps D is TRBD1 or TRBD2 (5 bases each). From germline, CDR1 is KGHSH and CDR2 LQKENI. V was shortened by 6 bases and J by 1 base, with 7 bases between the two germline ends. The CDR3 has 12 amino acids. This CDR3 is CASSGDSYEQYF. The CDR3, as DNA: TGTGCCAGCTCGGGGGATTCCTACGAGCAGTACTTC.

The CDR3 is CASSQGYSNQPQHF. CDR3 coding DNA: TGTGCCAGCAGTCAGGGGTATAGCAATCAGCCCCAGCATTTT. This rearrangement joins TRBV28 to TRBJ1-5, with TRBD1 as a possible D gene (6 bases). Trimming pared 5 bases from V and 0 bases from J, leaving 8 bases between. The CDR3 covers 14 residues. Germline CDR1 reads MDHEN; CDR2 reads SYDVKM. Supplemented by reference TRBV28 and TRBJ1-5, the full variable domain reads DVKVTQSSRYLVKRTGEKVFLECVQDMDHENMFWYRQDPGLGLRLIYFSYDVKMKEKGDIPEGYSVSREKKERFSLILESASTNQTSMYLCASSQGYSNQPQHFGDGTRLSIL.

The chain joins TRBV19 to TRBJ2-7, with 7 bases matching TRBD2. The CDR3 has 13 amino acids. The V gene's germline CDR1 is LNHDA and CDR2 SQIVND (reference sequence). V lost 7 bases, J lost 0 bases, and 3 bases stayed unmatched. This chain's CDR3 is CASKGGSSYEQYF. In DNA form, the CDR3 reads TGTGCCAGTAAGGGAGGGTCCTCCTACGAGCAGTACTTC.

Only one count was recorded for this clone. The J gene is TRBJ2-1, the V gene TRBV6-5; 7 bases agree with TRBD2. From germline, CDR1 is MNHEY and CDR2 SVGAGI. This CDR3 spans 14 amino acids. Trimming took 2 bases from V and 8 from J; bases not matched to a gene: 6. This CDR3 reads CASSYGLGRHEQFF. The CDR3 bases are TGTGCCAGCAGTTACGGACTAGGACGTCATGAGCAGTTCTTC.

This sequence joins TRBV7-2 and TRBJ1-5; D may be TRBD1 (6 bases). Germline V gives CDR1 SGHTA, CDR2 FQGNSA. This CDR3 comprises 13 residues. The V gene lost 5 bases and the J gene lost 9 bases, with 14 bases spanning the gap. CDR3 DNA: TGTGCCAGCAGCGTTAGGGGGGGGAGGCCCCAGCATTTT. It translates to CASSVRGGRPQHF.

This clone was recorded once. This chain connects TRBV6-1 to TRBJ2-7; 12 bases match TRBD2. V shed 4 bases and J 6 bases; nucleotides not matched to a gene: 16. The CDR3 totals 18 residues. Germline V gene data show CDR1 as MNHNS and CDR2 as SASEGT. The CDR3 region has the DNA TGTGCCAGCAGTGTAGTCCTCTTGGAACTAGCGGGAGGTGTCGAGCAGTACTTC. Encoded protein: CASSVVLLELAGGVEQYF.

The J gene is TRBJ2-1, the V gene TRBV29-1; the D gene is possibly TRBD2 (5 bases). This CDR3 spans 14 amino acids. Germline V gives CDR1 SQVTM, CDR2 ANQGSEA. Trimming removed 1 base at V and 2 bases at J, with 9 bases between. The CDR3 here is CSVEAGGPYNEQFF. CDR3 DNA: TGCAGCGTTGAAGCCGGAGGACCCTACAATGAGCAGTTCTTC.

This clone has just one count. The chain couples TRBV21-1 to TRBJ2-2; TRBD1 is taken as the D call from the table, unchecked against the DNA. TRBV21-1 is a listed pseudogene. This CDR3 contains 13 residues. In DNA form, the CDR3 reads TGTGCCAGCAGCTCAGGGCGCACCGGGGAGCTGTTTTTT. Its translation: CASSSGRTGELFF.

The V and J genes are TRBV28 and TRBJ1-2; D is unclear. Looked up from germline, CDR1 is MDHEN and CDR2 is SYDVKM. V gave up 2 bases and J gave up 3 bases, with 13 bases separating them. The CDR3 runs 15 residues. The CDR3 bases are TGTGCCAGCAGTTTAGCTCCTGGGAGATACTATGGCTACACCTTC. It translates to CASSLAPGRYYGYTF.

This clone was observed a handful of times. The chain has TRBV2 and TRBJ1-5; 10 bases fit TRBD1. Trimming at V came to 4 bases and at J to 9 bases, leaving 9 bases not matched to a gene. Germline V gives CDR1 SNHLY, CDR2 FYNNEI. The CDR3 sequence is 15 residues long. CDR3 nucleotides: TGTGCCAGCAGTGCAGAGGGACAGGGGCAATCGCCCCAGCATTTT. This codes for CASSAEGQGQSPQHF.

The chain has TRBV5-1 and TRBJ2-1; D is possibly TRBD2 (5 bases). This CDR3 comprises 15 residues. The V gene's germline CDR1 is SGHRS and CDR2 YFSETQ. Trimming took off 3 bases at V and 0 bases at J, with 10 bases between the two ends. The CDR3 sequence is CASSSLAGSYNEQFF. CDR3 DNA sequence: TGCGCCAGCAGCTCTTTGGCGGGCTCCTACAATGAGCAGTTCTTC.

The CDR3 nucleotides read TGTGCCAGTAGTAGCACATATAGCAATCAGCCCCAGCATTTT. This translates into CASSSTYSNQPQHF. This sequence joins TRBV19 and TRBJ1-5; no clear D gene. Germline V gives CDR1 LNHDA, CDR2 SQIVND (reference sequence). This CDR3 spans 14 amino acids. V lost 4 bases to trimming and J lost 0 bases, with 7 bases between them.

The chain recombines TRBV10-3 with TRBJ2-1, with 12 bases matching TRBD2. The germline gives CDR1 ENHRY, CDR2 SYGVKD. The V and J ends lost 3 bases and 14 bases, in that order; junction bases with no gene match: 14. The CDR3 is 16 amino acids. DNA of the CDR3: TGTGCCATCAGTGATGGGAAAAGACTAGCGGGAGTTGGGAAGTTCTTC. It translates to CAISDGKRLAGVGKFF.

This clone was recorded only once. The chain combines TRBV7-9 with TRBJ1-1, with 7 bases matching TRBD1. This CDR3 region has 14 residues. CDR1 SEHNR and CDR2 FQNEAQ come from the germline V gene (reference sequence). V was clipped by 10 bases and J by 5 bases; unmatched bases: 13. In nucleotides, the CDR3 is TGTGCCAACGATCATACAGGGGCGGGTACTGAAGCTTTCTTT. Amino acids: CANDHTGAGTEAFF. Filled out from reference TRBV7-9 and TRBJ1-1, the complete variable domain reads DTGVSQNPRHKITKRGQNVTFRCDPISEHNRLYWYRQTLGQGPEFLTYFQNEAQLEKSRLLSDRFSAERPKGSFSTLEIQRTEQGDSAMYLCANDHTGAGTEAFFGQGTRLTVV.

The chain has TRBV10-3 and TRBJ2-5; D remains ambiguous. The CDR3 contains 16 residues. V was pared by 1 base and J by 1 base, with 13 bases between. The germline V gene has CDR1 ENHRY and CDR2 SYGVKD. CDR3 loop: CAISEFKGGVQETQYF. CDR3 DNA sequence: TGTGCCATCAGTGAGTTTAAAGGCGGAGTCCAAGAGACCCAGTACTTC.

The rearrangement uses TRBV5-4 and TRBJ2-2, with TRBD1 matching over 7 bases. Per germline, CDR1 SGHNT and CDR2 YYREEE (reference sequence). The ends lost 5 bases at V and 6 bases at J; junction bases unmatched: 13. The CDR3 runs 16 residues. Written as DNA, the CDR3 is TGTGCCAGCAGTCCACCGCCGACAGGGAGTTCCGGGGAGCTGTTTTTT. Its protein is CASSPPPTGSSGELFF.

CDR3 coding DNA: TGTGCCAGCAGCCGCCGGGACGTGGATGAAAAACTGTTTTTT. Translated: CASSRRDVDEKLFF. The chain joins TRBV11-2 to TRBJ1-4, with D tentatively TRBD1 (5 bases). CDR1 and CDR2 (germline): SGHAT, FQNNGV. CDR3 length: 14 residues. Trimming stripped 5 bases from V and 6 bases from J, with 13 bases between.

The chain couples TRBV6-4 to TRBJ2-7; 12 bases map to TRBD2. Trimming cost V 1 base and J 0 bases; bases outside gene matches: 1. The CDR3 has 16 amino acids. CDR1 MRHNA and CDR2 SNTAGT come from the germline V gene. The CDR3 here is CASSDLGLAGSYEQYF. CDR3 bases: TGTGCCAGCAGTGACTTGGGACTAGCGGGCTCCTACGAGCAGTACTTC.

The chain links TRBV5-5 to TRBJ2-7; tentative D call: TRBD2 (6 bases). The CDR3 length is 16 residues. The germline gives CDR1 SGHKS, CDR2 YYEKEE (reference sequence). V lost 4 bases, J lost 3 bases, and 20 bases lay in between. DNA of the CDR3: TGTGCCAGCAGCCCCCTAAGTTTTGGGGGGAGCTACGAGCAGTACTTC. Residues: CASSPLSFGGSYEQYF.

The chain links TRBV5-6 to TRBJ2-3, with unresolved D. The germline gives CDR1 SGHDT, CDR2 YYEEEE. V gave up 0 bases and J gave up 1 base, with 12 bases separating them. The CDR3 consists of 16 residues. The CDR3 region has the DNA TGTGCCAGCAGCTTGGACGGTCTTCGGGGCACAGATACGCAGTATTTT. It translates to CASSLDGLRGTDTQYF.